One sample yielded the 16 T cell receptor beta chains listed below, sequenced in a study of a mutant IDH1 vaccine in newly diagnosed glioma. The time point is: week 11, during vaccination. Topical imiquimod was applied with each vaccine dose, which held 300 ug of mutant IDH1 20-mer peptide. Generated by immunoSEQ multiplex PCR, the TCRdb table keeps only in-frame clones and is missing some. This sample has more than 20,000 clones, with 70% to 80% found just once. The antigens for these receptors are not known. This specimen consisted of PBMCs, obtained from a glioma patient whose treatment included an IDH1 peptide vaccine. The receptors stem from a man in his forties with glioma.

This rearrangement joins TRBV5-1 to TRBJ2-7, with 8 positions matching TRBD1. V lost 0 bases and J lost 5; bases outside the gene matches: 10. This CDR3 has 16 amino acids. Germline V gene sequence: CDR1 SGHRS, CDR2 YFSETQ. The CDR3 protein is CASSLAYSGGPDEQYF. Written as DNA, the CDR3 is TGCGCCAGCAGCTTGGCCTATTCAGGGGGCCCCGACGAGCAGTACTTC.

V gene TRBV11-2 combines with J gene TRBJ1-2, with D unclear. The germline V gene encodes CDR1 SGHAT and CDR2 FQNNGV. This CDR3 is built from 13 residues. V lost 7 bases and J lost 6, with 15 bases in between. The CDR3 region has the DNA TGTGCCAGCACCCCCGCGCGGGCAGATGGCTACACCTTC. This translates into CASTPARADGYTF. Combining the CDR3 with reference TRBV11-2 and TRBJ1-2 gives the whole variable domain EAGVAQSPRYKIIEKRQSVAFWCNPISGHATLYWYQQILGQGPKLLIQFQNNGVVDDSQLPKDRFSAERLKGVDSTLKIQPAKLEDSAVYLCASTPARADGYTFGSGTRLTVV.

The chain employs TRBV29-1 and TRBJ2-5; D is perhaps TRBD1 or TRBD2 (6 bases each). The V and J ends lost 7 bases and 9 bases respectively, with 15 bases between them. This CDR3 contains 11 residues. Germline V CDR1 and CDR2: SQVTM, ANQGSEA. CDR3 bases: TGCAGCGCCGCGGAGGGGGAGTCCCAGTACTTC. It is translated as CSAAEGESQYF.

V is TRBV7-6 and J is TRBJ1-3; D is undetermined. V gave up 5 bases and J gave up 1 base, with 15 bases separating them. The CDR3 spans 16 residues. Germline V gives CDR1 SGHVS, CDR2 FNYEAQ. The DNA for the CDR3 is TGTGCCAGCAGCCAAACGGGGAAGGGATCTGGAAACACCATATATTTT. The encoded protein is CASSQTGKGSGNTIYF.

Concerning this clone: A junction end diverges from the germline sequence, so it may reflect a read error. The rearrangement joins TRBV11-3 to TRBJ1-1, with D possibly being TRBD1 (5 bases). Germline V lookup: CDR1 SGHNT, CDR2 YENEEA. This CDR3 has 15 residues. As DNA, the CDR3 is TGTGCCAGCAGCTTAGGTATCGGGGCGCCCACTGAAGTTTTCTTT. This codes for CASSLGIGAPTEVFF.

This clone has just one count. The V and J genes are TRBV9 and TRBJ1-3; D remains ambiguous. Germline values: CDR1 SGDLS, CDR2 YYNGEE. CDR3 length: 15 amino acids. Trimming stripped 4 bases from V and 1 base from J, with 12 bases between. This chain's CDR3 is CASSPRGYSGNTIYF. The CDR3 DNA reads TGTGCCAGCAGCCCCCGTGGGTATTCTGGAAACACCATATATTTT.

CDR3 protein: CASSLGLGDYEQYV. The CDR3 DNA is TGTGCCAGCAGCTTAGGACTGGGGGACTACGAGCAGTACGTC. This sequence joins TRBV5-6 and TRBJ2-7; possibly TRBD1 or TRBD2 for D (5 bases each). V gave up 2 bases and J gave up 3 bases, with 12 bases separating them. This CDR3 region has 14 residues. CDR1 SGHDT and CDR2 YYEEEE come from the germline V gene.

This sequence joins TRBV19 and TRBJ1-1; the D is unclear. This CDR3 region has 14 residues. Germline V CDR1 and CDR2: LNHDA, SQIVND (reference sequence). Trimming left V 3 bases short and J 0 bases short, with 8 bases between. This chain's CDR3 is CASSIWGMNTEAFF. The CDR3 region has the DNA TGTGCCAGTAGTATTTGGGGTATGAACACTGAAGCTTTCTTT.

V usage is TRBV14 and J usage is TRBJ2-1; 7 bases fit TRBD2. Unmatched junction bases numbered 0, after V lost 8 bases and J lost 2 bases. The germline V gene encodes CDR1 SGHDN and CDR2 FVKESK. This CDR3 comprises 12 residues. The CDR3 sequence: CASGRAYNEQFF. For the CDR3, the DNA is TGTGCCAGCGGGAGGGCCTACAATGAGCAGTTCTTC.

This clone was seen once. The rearrangement uses TRBV4-1 and TRBJ2-3; D may be TRBD1 or TRBD2 (5 bases each). The germline CDR1 and CDR2 sequences are MGHRA and YSYEKL. The CDR3 is made up of 17 amino acids. V lost 3 bases, J lost 6 bases, and 22 bases lay in between. CDR3 amino acids: CASSHEPGPRMSDTQYF. CDR3 in DNA: TGCGCCAGCAGCCATGAACCGGGGCCCAGGATGTCTGATACGCAGTATTTT.

The rearrangement joins TRBV7-2 to TRBJ1-1; D call uncertain. There are 14 residues in the CDR3. Between the trimmed V and J ends, which lost 5 bases and 1 base, there was a span of 11 bases. Germline CDR1 is SGHTA and CDR2 is FQGNSA. The CDR3 is CASSRSPGNTEAFF. The CDR3 DNA reads as TGTGCCAGCAGCCGCTCCCCGGGGAACACTGAAGCTTTCTTT.

This sequence joins TRBV7-9 and TRBJ2-7; D gene unclear. The V gene's germline CDR1 is SEHNR and CDR2 FQNEAQ (reference sequence). Between the trimmed V and J ends, which lost 5 bases and 0 bases, there was a span of 14 bases. The CDR3 extends over 15 amino acids. CDR3 nucleotides: TGTGCCAGCAGCGAACCGTACTTAAGCTCCTACGAGCAGTACTTC. This sequence encodes CASSEPYLSSYEQYF. Based on the CDR3 plus reference TRBV7-9 and TRBJ2-7, the full variable domain is DTGVSQNPRHKITKRGQNVTFRCDPISEHNRLYWYRQTLGQGPEFLTYFQNEAQLEKSRLLSDRFSAERPKGSFSTLEIQRTEQGDSAMYLCASSEPYLSSYEQYFGPGTRLTVT.

The CDR3 reads CASSLAPGVGTGNTIYF. In DNA, the CDR3 is TGTGCCAGCAGCTTAGCCCCAGGGGTTGGAACTGGAAACACCATATATTTT. The chain has TRBV11-3 and TRBJ1-3; D perhaps matches TRBD1 (6 bases). Trimming cost V 1 base and J 2 bases, with 15 bases left between them. CDR3 length equals 17 residues. The V gene's germline CDR1 is SGHNT and CDR2 YENEEA.

This clone has just a few counts. The rearrangement uses TRBV30 and TRBJ1-5, with D perhaps TRBD1 (5 bases). CDR1 and CDR2 (germline): GTSNPN, SVGIG (reference sequence). V dropped 0 bases and J dropped 5 bases, with 14 bases sitting between them. This CDR3 comprises 15 residues. The DNA for the CDR3 is TGTGCCTGGAGTGTACTTTCCGGGGCTGATCAGCCCCAGCATTTT. As protein: CAWSVLSGADQPQHF.

V gene TRBV19 combines with J gene TRBJ1-5; 9 nucleotides agree with TRBD1. The CDR3 has 15 residues. With 3 bases clipped from V and 6 bases from J, the junction kept 6 bases outside the gene matches. Germline values: CDR1 LNHDA, CDR2 SQIVND (reference sequence). CDR3 sequence: CASSITGGAGQPQHF. The CDR3 DNA is TGTGCCAGTAGTATCACAGGGGGCGCGGGTCAGCCCCAGCATTTT.

The gene calls are TRBV19 and TRBJ1-5; D is uncertain. This CDR3 contains 15 residues. Germline V lookup: CDR1 LNHDA, CDR2 SQIVND (reference sequence). The V and J ends lost 1 base and 5 bases respectively, with 12 bases between them. The CDR3 protein is CASSIGADYYQPQHF. For the CDR3, the DNA is TGTGCCAGTAGTATAGGCGCCGATTACTATCAGCCCCAGCATTTT.